Following are 24 T cell receptor beta chains from one sample sequenced in a study of T cells in Graves' hyperthyroidism and ophthalmopathy. From RNA transcripts, TCR beta CDR3 regions were amplified. Primed by the HTBI set, a first-round RT-PCR was run on the TCR CDR3. One entry per CDR3 protein results from TCRdb running MiXCR on the multiplex PCR reads. The sample holds fewer than 650,000 distinct CDR3 sequences, 12% to 15% seen once. The sequenced sample was blood. These receptors came from a woman aged 18-29 years with Graves' ophthalmopathy.

This clonotype was detected many times. The chain recombines TRBV7-9 with TRBJ2-5; the match to TRBD1 covers 7 bases. Germline V gene lookup returns CDR1 SEHNR and CDR2 FQNEAQ (reference sequence). V was pared by 5 bases and J by 5 bases, with 8 bases of the junction left unmatched. The CDR3 consists of 14 residues. The chain's CDR3 is CASSHTGVRETQYF. The CDR3 region has the DNA TGTGCCAGCAGCCACACAGGGGTTCGGGAGACCCAGTACTTC.

The chain couples TRBV27 to TRBJ2-3; D is unclear. Trimming pared 4 bases from V and 0 bases from J, leaving 14 bases between. Germline assignment: CDR1 MNHEY and CDR2 SMNVEV (reference sequence). The CDR3 sequence is 16 residues long. The DNA for the CDR3 is TGTGCCAGCAGTTCACACGGACGAGCGAGCACAGATACGCAGTATTTT. Residues: CASSSHGRASTDTQYF.

The V call is TRBV19, the J call TRBJ1-4, with TRBD1 as a possible D gene (5 bases). This CDR3 is 15 amino acids long. Trimming pared 5 bases from V and 4 bases from J, leaving 14 bases between. Germline CDR1 reads LNHDA; CDR2 reads SQIVND (reference sequence). CDR3 nucleotide sequence: TGTGCCAGTAGTGGGGCCACAGGCTATAATGAAAAACTGTTTTTT. Amino acids: CASSGATGYNEKLFF.

This clonotype was picked up many times. This chain joins TRBV14 and TRBJ2-7, with 11 positions matching TRBD1. The CDR3 length is 14 residues. Unmatched junction bases numbered 4, after V lost 4 bases and J lost 5 bases. Germline CDR1 SGHDN, CDR2 FVKESK. The CDR3 loop is CASSPWTGGDEQYF. DNA of the CDR3: TGTGCCAGCAGCCCCTGGACAGGGGGCGACGAGCAGTACTTC.

This clonotype was observed many times. The V and J genes are TRBV6-2 or TRBV6-3 and TRBJ2-7, with D possibly TRBD1 on 6 matching bases. Trimming removed 8 bases from V and 2 bases from J, with 10 bases in between. Germline-derived CDR1 and CDR2 are MNHEY and SVGEGT. The CDR3 is 12 residues long. The CDR3 DNA reads TGTGCCAGCGGCGGACAGACCTACGAGCAGTACTTC. Protein product: CASGGQTYEQYF.

The V gene is TRBV7-2, the J gene TRBJ2-3; 12 nucleotides match TRBD2. CDR1 and CDR2 from the germline V gene are SGHTA and FQGNSA. V dropped 2 bases and J dropped 8; count of bases not matched to a gene: 14. This CDR3 has 18 amino acids. The CDR3 region is CASSLQTSGSWGEGTQYF. The CDR3 region has the DNA TGTGCCAGCAGCTTACAGACTAGCGGGAGTTGGGGAGAGGGTACGCAGTATTTT.

V gene TRBV28 combines with J gene TRBJ2-7; 12 nucleotides align to TRBD2. V was pared by 6 bases and J by 5 bases, with 17 bases of the junction left unmatched. CDR1 and CDR2 from the germline V gene are MDHEN and SYDVKM. This CDR3 contains 18 residues. CDR3 sequence: CASSPQRPSSGRAHEQYF. Here the CDR3 DNA reads TGTGCCAGCAGCCCTCAGCGCCCTTCTAGCGGGAGGGCCCACGAGCAGTACTTC.

J is TRBJ2-3 and V is TRBV5-1; a possible D gene is TRBD2 (5 bases). The germline V gene encodes CDR1 SGHRS and CDR2 YFSETQ. The germline V and J ends were trimmed by 3 bases and 1 base, with 21 bases remaining between them. CDR3 length: 18 amino acids. The CDR3 region is CASSYTIYPGRRTDTQYF. The CDR3 DNA sequence: TGCGCCAGCAGCTACACTATATACCCGGGAAGGCGCACAGATACGCAGTATTTT.

This clonotype was observed at least ten times. The J gene is TRBJ2-7, the V gene TRBV20-1, with TRBD2 identical over 8 bases. CDR1 DFQATT and CDR2 SNEGSKA come from the germline V gene (reference sequence). The CDR3 contains 16 residues. V dropped 3 bases and J dropped 2; count of bases not matched to a gene: 12. The CDR3 DNA is TGCAGTGCTAGGGAGGGGCGAATCGGGAGGGCCTACGAGCAGTACTTC. It specifies CSAREGRIGRAYEQYF.

This clonotype was seen repeatedly, ten times or more. This chain connects TRBV7-9 to TRBJ1-2, with TRBD1 as a possible D gene (5 bases). The ends were cut back, 5 bases at V and 3 bases at J, with 16 bases in the middle. The CDR3 spans 15 residues. Germline CDR1 and CDR2: SEHNR and FQNEAQ (reference sequence). The CDR3 nucleotides read TGTGCCAGCAGCCCTGGGGCTCAAGGGCACTATGGCTACACCTTC. Residues: CASSPGAQGHYGYTF.

This clonotype has a count of ten or more. This rearrangement joins TRBV6-2 or TRBV6-3 to TRBJ2-1; tentatively, D is TRBD2 (5 bases). The CDR3 has 14 residues. Trimming left V 7 bases short and J 9 bases short, with 19 bases between. Germline CDR1 MNHEY, CDR2 SVGEGT. The CDR3: CASIGVEGLTEQFF. CDR3 nucleotides: TGTGCCAGCATTGGGGTAGAGGGCCTCACTGAGCAGTTCTTC.

This clonotype was counted ten times or more. J is TRBJ2-2 and V is TRBV7-3; 9 nucleotides agree with TRBD2. The CDR3 is 16 amino acids. Germline CDR1 and CDR2: SGHTA and FQGTGA. V shed 5 bases and J 6 bases; nucleotides not matched to a gene: 10. In DNA form, the CDR3 reads TGTGCCAGCAGCCCTCACATGGCGGGGGGGCCCGGGGAGCTGTTTTTT. Encoded protein: CASSPHMAGGPGELFF.

This clonotype was counted ten times or more. In DNA form, the CDR3 reads TGTGCCAGCAGACGGCCCGGGACCCGAGGTTACGAGCAGTACTTC. Its translation: CASRRPGTRGYEQYF. V gene TRBV12-3 or TRBV12-4 combines with J gene TRBJ2-7; D possibly matches TRBD1 or TRBD2 (5 bases each). The CDR3 has 15 amino acids. The V end was cut by 6 bases, the J end by 4 bases, with 19 bases between.

This clonotype was observed once. An end of the junction differs from the germline gene, which may be a read error. The chain carries TRBV20-1 and TRBJ2-2; TRBD2 might be the D (6 bases). The CDR3 totals 13 residues. Germline CDR1 is DFQATT and CDR2 is SNEGSKA (reference sequence). CDR3 bases: TGCAGTGCGGGCGGGCATTACACCGGGGGGCTGTTTTTT. It translates to CSAGGHYTGGLFF.

This clonotype has at least ten counts. The CDR3 bases are TGTGCCAGCAGTCGTCCACGAGTTGGGACAGGGGCCTTTGAGCAGTTCTTC. Protein product: CASSRPRVGTGAFEQFF. The V gene is TRBV7-8, the J gene TRBJ2-1, with 10 bases identical to TRBD1. With 6 bases clipped from V and 9 bases from J, the junction kept 17 bases outside the gene matches. The CDR3 is made up of 17 amino acids. CDR1 is SGHVS, CDR2 FQNEAQ, per germline.

This clonotype was seen repeatedly, ten times or more. The rearrangement links TRBV30 to TRBJ1-1; tentatively, D is TRBD1 (5 bases). The CDR3 spans 12 residues. The germline CDR1 and CDR2 sequences are GTSNPN and SVGIG (reference sequence). The ends were cut back, 3 bases at V and 5 bases at J, with 10 bases in the middle. The DNA for the CDR3 is TGTGCCTGGAGGGGGGGGTGGACTGAAGCTTTCTTT. Translated, it gives CAWRGGWTEAFF. Full variable domain (rest looked up from reference TRBV30 and TRBJ1-1): SQTIHQWPATLVQPVGSPLSLECTVEGTSNPNLYWYRQAAGRGLQLLFYSVGIGQISSEVPQNLSASRPQDRQFILSSKKLLLSDSGFYLCAWRGGWTEAFFGQGTRLTVV.

This clonotype was recorded at least ten times. The J gene is TRBJ1-1, the V gene TRBV29-1; D is possibly TRBD1 (5 bases). The CDR3 runs to 13 residues. CDR1 is SQVTM and CDR2 is ANQGSEA in the germline V gene. V shed 8 bases and J shed 0 bases, with 13 bases lying between them. CDR3 residues: CSTGGGMNTEAFF. The DNA for the CDR3 is TGCAGCACCGGGGGGGGAATGAACACTGAAGCTTTCTTT.

This clonotype occurred a few times. This chain connects TRBV27 to TRBJ1-6; 8 bases match TRBD1. From germline, CDR1 is MNHEY and CDR2 SMNVEV (reference sequence). The CDR3 runs to 19 residues. With 4 bases clipped from V and 11 bases from J, the junction kept 22 bases outside the gene matches. Here the CDR3 DNA reads TGTGCCAGCAGTTGGAAGATCCCAGGGGGCGACCCGTCGACTCCACCCCTCCACTTT. This translates into CASSWKIPGGDPSTPPLHF.

This clonotype was counted at least ten times. This chain connects TRBV7-2 to TRBJ1-1; D is uncertain. Germline CDR1 and CDR2: SGHTA and FQGNSA. Trimming left V 1 base short and J 2 bases short, with 8 bases between. CDR3 size: 14 residues. The CDR3 nucleotides read TGTGCCAGCAGCTTAGTTCCGTCCAACACTGAAGCTTTCTTT. Its translation: CASSLVPSNTEAFF.

In its sample, this clonotype was seen many times. The chain has TRBV6-1 and TRBJ2-1, with unresolved D. Trimming shortened V by 6 bases and J by 8 bases, and 11 bases separated the two germline ends. The CDR3 spans 12 residues. The germline V gene encodes CDR1 MNHNS and CDR2 SASEGT. The CDR3 DNA is TGTGCCAGCAGCCCGTATACAGATGAGCAGTTCTTC. Translation gives CASSPYTDEQFF.

This clonotype was seen at least ten times. This chain joins TRBV4-3 and TRBJ2-1; perhaps TRBD2 as D (5 bases). Germline V gene sequence: CDR1 LGHNA, CDR2 YSLEER. Trimming left V 4 bases short and J 4 bases short, with 17 bases between. This CDR3 is 16 amino acids long. Here the CDR3 DNA reads TGCGCCAGCAGCCGACGAGCGGAAGTGGCGTACAATGAGCAGTTCTTC. Amino acids: CASSRRAEVAYNEQFF.

There are many counts of this clonotype. The J gene is TRBJ2-1, the V gene TRBV20-1, with D tentatively TRBD2 (6 bases). CDR1 and CDR2 from the germline V gene are DFQATT and SNEGSKA (reference sequence). The CDR3 loop spans 14 amino acids. Trimming removed 7 bases at V and 1 base at J, with 14 bases between. CDR3 in amino acids: CSGSGEVSYNEQFF. As DNA, the CDR3 is TGCAGTGGGTCGGGAGAGGTATCCTACAATGAGCAGTTCTTC.

This clonotype has ten or more counts. The genes are TRBV6-1 and TRBJ2-2; 7 positions agree with TRBD1. The CDR3 sequence is 17 residues long. V was clipped by 5 bases and J by 2 bases; unmatched bases: 11. Germline CDR1 reads MNHNS; CDR2 reads SASEGT. This CDR3 is CASSYFSGTVNTGELFF. The CDR3, as DNA: TGTGCCAGCAGTTATTTTTCCGGGACAGTTAACACCGGGGAGCTGTTTTTT.

In its sample, this clonotype was seen many times. V gene TRBV19 combines with J gene TRBJ1-2; maybe TRBD1 (5 bases). There are 12 residues in the CDR3. Germline CDR1 reads LNHDA; CDR2 reads SQIVND (reference sequence). The V gene lost 4 bases and the J gene lost 11 bases, with 14 bases spanning the gap. The CDR3 DNA reads as TGTGCCAGTAGTACCGGGACGGTTCTATACACCTTC. Protein sequence: CASSTGTVLYTF.